The sequence of this TCR beta chain was determined in a study of shared clonotypes between healthy human individuals. The run depth of the assay was deep. TCRdb's table, derived via immunoSEQ multiplex PCR, lists solely in-frame clones and lacks some. This table holds fewer than 650,000 clones, 76% found once. Trimming stripped 1 base from V and 2 bases from J, with 11 bases between. The CDR3 spans 15 residues. CDR1 is GTSNPN, CDR2 SVGIG, per germline (reference sequence). About 100 million PBMCs supplied genomic DNA for unsorted samples. Sequencing was performed on PBMCs. This TCR derives from a woman aged 40 to 55 in good health. Some clones in this sample may be carry-over from other donors' samples. V is TRBV30 and J is TRBJ2-2; D is undetermined. Here the CDR3 DNA reads TGTGCCTGGAGTGCGGCCAGACTTAACACCGGGGAGCTGTTTTTT. Its translation: CAWSAARLNTGELFF.